This T cell receptor (beta chain) appears in the sequencing data of a study of T cell repertoires in cytomegalovirus infection. Across the study: From public TCR beta signatures came an indication of both CMV infection and matching HLA type. Findings and caveats of the study: Dominating the ex vivo response were HLA-C-restricted CMV-specific TCR beta clonotypes. Carriers of CMV plus the relevant HLA were identified by cumulative public TCR beta family frequency.

Each CDR3 protein is one row after TCRdb ran MiXCR on the reads. Among more than 650,000 distinct CDR3 sequences listed, about 40% were seen once. As concerns this clonotype: The antigen is not known.

This CDR3 is 18 amino acids long. The germline CDR1 and CDR2 sequences are SGHVS and FQNEAQ. J lost 0 bases, V lost 2 bases, and 11 bases had no gene match. The source is a human donor in good health (CMV status not recorded). Some clones in this sample may be carry-over from other donors' samples. Sequenced material: PBMCs. The rearrangement uses TRBV7-8 and TRBJ2-3, with TRBD2 matching 7 bases. The CDR3 DNA is TGTGCCAGCAGCTTACGATTGGGACTAACAACTAGCACAGATACGCAGTATTTT. This gives the protein CASSLRLGLTTSTDTQYF.